The clone carrying this TCR beta chain was detected many times. Its antigen is not identified. TCR alpha and TCR beta cDNA libraries carrying sample barcodes and UMIs were produced by 5'RACE using constant-segment primers. TCRdb re-derived calls from the 5' RACE reads in MiXCR, one entry per CDR3 protein. Of 35,000 to 50,000 distinct CDR3 sequences in the sample, roughly 9.8% were seen once. This sample was included in a study of T-cell memory formation after mild COVID-19. Study outcomes and limitations: Whereas later expanders leaned CD4+, clones contracting day 15 to 85 showed a balanced CD4/CD8 makeup. Nothing showed for sure that second-wave clones peaking on day 37 were SARS-CoV-2 specific.

V lost 5 bases, J lost 1 base, and 11 bases lay in between. This CDR3 comprises 14 residues. The germline CDR1 and CDR2 sequences are SEHNR and FQNEAQ (reference sequence). This rearrangement joins TRBV7-9 to TRBJ1-1; D not resolved. The sequenced sample was PBMCs or a T cell subset sorted from them (not recorded which). This receptor was obtained from an adult woman who had mild COVID-19 (a few samples of this study predate the infection). Cell type and time point are not known. The CDR3 DNA reads TGTGCCAGCAGCCCAGAGAGTAGGAACACTGAAGCTTTCTTT. It yields the protein CASSPESRNTEAFF.